This T cell receptor beta chain was sequenced in a study of CD8 T cells in Susac syndrome. The RNA, about 0.5 to 1 ug, was put through reverse transcription using random hexamers. Amplification of TCR beta CDR3 spanned 54 Vbeta and 13 Jbeta via immunoSEQ multiplex PCR. TCRdb independently ran MiXCR on the immunoSEQ multiplex PCR reads; one entry per CDR3 protein. The sample lists over 300,000 distinct CDR3 sequences; 92% were seen once. V lost 6 bases, J lost 2 bases, and 15 bases lay in between. The CDR3 is 14 amino acids. In germline, CDR1 is SGHRS, CDR2 YFSETQ. The chain recombines TRBV5-1 with TRBJ2-7; D assignment may be TRBD1 or TRBD2 (7 bases each). The sequencing input was CD4+ T cells from PBMCs. The clonotype was recovered from a human donor with multiple sclerosis. DNA of the CDR3: TGCGCCAGCACCCCGGGGGGACAGACCTACGAGCAGTACTTC. Protein product: CASTPGGQTYEQYF.